Below, 24 T cell receptor beta chains from the same sample are listed, as sequenced in a study of T cell responses to AZD1222 COVID-19 vaccine. Clones were sequenced by immunoSEQ multiplex PCR, and TCRdb holds only the in-frame ones, with some missing. The sample contains 100,000 to 120,000 clones, just over 85% of which appear only once. The sample here was peripheral blood, taken on day 0 of AZD1222 vaccination. The receptor set was obtained from an adult in good health.

The rearrangement uses TRBV10-3 and TRBJ1-1; tentatively, D is TRBD1 (5 bases). CDR1 is ENHRY, CDR2 SYGVKD, per germline. V shed 7 bases and J shed 0 bases, with 12 bases lying between them. This CDR3 region has 14 residues. The chain's CDR3 is CAINPGMVNTEAFF. DNA of the CDR3: TGTGCCATCAACCCAGGGATGGTGAACACTGAAGCTTTCTTT.

This clone was detected only a few times. This sequence joins TRBV3-1 (or the pseudogene TRBV3-2) and TRBJ1-1; D ambiguous. The ends were cut back, 1 base at V and 4 bases at J, with 7 bases in the middle. The CDR3 consists of 13 residues. Germline loops: CDR1 LGHDT, CDR2 YNNKEL (reference sequence). The CDR3 loop is CASSQGRGTEAFF. The CDR3 DNA sequence: TGTGCCAGCAGCCAAGGGCGGGGCACTGAAGCTTTCTTT.

CDR3 sequence: CASRYDGGNQPQHF. CDR3 nucleotide sequence: TGTGCCAGCAGATATGACGGCGGCAATCAGCCCCAGCATTTT. The chain links TRBV28 to TRBJ1-5; the D is unclear. Trimming took 6 bases from V and 2 from J, leaving 11 bases between them. Germline V gene lookup returns CDR1 MDHEN and CDR2 SYDVKM. CDR3 length: 14 amino acids.

This rearrangement joins TRBV24-1 to TRBJ2-6, with D maybe TRBD1 (6 bases). Germline CDR1 is KGHDR and CDR2 is SFDVKD. The V gene lost 6 bases and the J gene lost 4 bases, with 12 bases spanning the gap. This CDR3 has 15 residues. CDR3 DNA sequence: TGTGCCACCAGTAAACAGGGCACCGGGGCCAACGTCCTGACTTTC. Its protein is CATSKQGTGANVLTF.

CDR3 residues: CASSPRGAAEQYF. CDR3 DNA sequence: TGTGCCAGCAGCCCGAGGGGTGCTGCCGAGCAGTACTTC. This sequence joins TRBV6-6 and TRBJ2-7; tentatively, D is TRBD1 or TRBD2 (5 bases each). CDR3 length: 13 amino acids. Germline assignment: CDR1 MNHNY and CDR2 SVGAGI (reference sequence). V gave up 6 bases and J gave up 6 bases, with 15 bases separating them.

J is TRBJ1-2 and V is TRBV15, with a weak D call TRBD1 (5 bases). The CDR3 covers 14 residues. V was clipped by 2 bases and J by 3 bases, with 10 bases between them. Germline V gene sequence: CDR1 LNHNV, CDR2 YYDKDF (reference sequence). CDR3 sequence: CATSRKGTYYGYTF. In DNA form, the CDR3 reads TGTGCCACCAGCAGAAAGGGGACGTACTATGGCTACACCTTC.

V gene TRBV30 combines with J gene TRBJ2-2; 7 bases fit TRBD1. Per germline, CDR1 GTSNPN and CDR2 SVGIG (reference sequence). V gave up 3 bases and J gave up 0 bases; unmatched junction bases: 4. The CDR3 sequence is 15 residues long. For the CDR3, the DNA is TGTGCCTGGAGCCGGACAGGTACGAACACCGGGGAGCTGTTTTTT. Protein sequence: CAWSRTGTNTGELFF.

This chain connects TRBV7-6 to TRBJ1-2, with 12 nucleotides matching TRBD1. The germline gives CDR1 SGHVS, CDR2 FNYEAQ. This CDR3 contains 16 residues. The V gene end was trimmed by 1 base and the J gene end by 4 bases; junction bases not matched to a gene: 4. The DNA for the CDR3 is TGTGCCAGCAGCTTAGAGGGACAGGGGGCACGCTATGGCTACACCTTC. Its protein product is CASSLEGQGARYGYTF.

The rearrangement joins TRBV3-1 (or the pseudogene TRBV3-2) to TRBJ2-3, with a possible D match to TRBD1 (6 bases). Germline loops: CDR1 LGHDT, CDR2 YNNKEL (reference sequence). Trimming removed 6 bases from V and 3 bases from J, with 13 bases in between. The CDR3 covers 14 residues. The CDR3 nucleotides are TGTGCCAGCAGTAACAGGGCTTTTACAGATACGCAGTATTTT. This codes for CASSNRAFTDTQYF.

Only one count was recorded for this clone. CDR3 sequence reads: CASSQERDLSYEQYF. CDR3 DNA: TGCGCCAGCAGCCAAGAGAGGGACCTCTCCTACGAGCAGTACTTC. This chain joins TRBV4-3 and TRBJ2-7; D might be TRBD1 or TRBD2, each matching 5 bases. This CDR3 comprises 15 residues. Germline V gene lookup returns CDR1 LGHNA and CDR2 YSLEER. V was cut by 0 bases and J by 0 bases, with 9 bases left in between.

Here the CDR3 DNA reads TGTGCCAGCGGATGGGGGGCCCAGTACTTC. This gives the protein CASGWGAQYF. The chain has TRBV3-1 (or the pseudogene TRBV3-2) and TRBJ2-5; possibly TRBD2 for D (6 bases). The germline CDR1 and CDR2 sequences are LGHDT and YNNKEL (reference sequence). Trimming stripped 8 bases from V and 9 bases from J, with 10 bases between. This CDR3 comprises 10 residues.

Points on this clone: An end of the junction does not agree with germline; a read error may underlie this. J is TRBJ1-3 and V is TRBV30; D unclear. Looked up from germline, CDR1 is GTSNPN and CDR2 is SVGIG (reference sequence). The CDR3 contains 13 residues. This chain's CDR3 is CPWARDSGNTIYF. Written as DNA, the CDR3 is TGTCCCTGGGCACGCGACTCTGGAAACACCATATATTTT. Full variable domain (rest looked up from reference TRBV30 and TRBJ1-3): SQTIHQWPATLVQPVGSPLSLECTVEGTSNPNLYWYRQAAGRGLQLLFYSVGIGQISSEVPQNLSASRPQDRQFILSSKKLLLSDSGFYLCPWARDSGNTIYFGEGSWLTVV.

The genes are TRBV19 and TRBJ2-4; no clear D. V was clipped by 2 bases and J by 5 bases, with 16 bases between them. The germline V gene has CDR1 LNHDA and CDR2 SQIVND (reference sequence). CDR3 length: 16 amino acids. The CDR3 is CASSISPGFGENIQYF. The DNA of the CDR3 is TGTGCCAGTAGTATATCCCCAGGCTTTGGAGAAAACATTCAGTACTTC.

The CDR3 protein is CASSQDGVLDQPQHF. CDR3 nucleotide sequence: TGTGCCAGCAGCCAGGACGGGGTTCTGGATCAGCCCCAGCATTTT. This chain uses TRBV3-1 (or the pseudogene TRBV3-2) with TRBJ1-5; D is unclear. This CDR3 has 15 amino acids. With 3 bases removed from V and 5 bases from J, the gap between germline ends came to 14 bases. Germline CDR1 is LGHDT and CDR2 is YNNKEL (reference sequence).

This clone appeared a few times. The chain joins TRBV7-3 to TRBJ2-6; D gene uncertain. Germline-derived CDR1 and CDR2 are SGHTA and FQGTGA. This CDR3 is built from 15 residues. V gave up 4 bases and J gave up 3 bases, with 10 bases separating them. The CDR3 loop reads CASSSTRGGANVLTF. CDR3 in DNA: TGTGCCAGCAGCTCAACGCGAGGTGGGGCCAACGTCCTGACTTTC.

The V and J genes are TRBV5-1 and TRBJ2-2; TRBD2 aligns across 12 bases. From germline, CDR1 is SGHRS and CDR2 YFSETQ. The CDR3 loop spans 17 amino acids. V was pared by 2 bases and J by 0 bases, with 2 bases of the junction left unmatched. The CDR3 is CASSLLAGGTNTGELFF. In nucleotides, the CDR3 is TGCGCCAGCAGCTTACTAGCGGGGGGCACGAACACCGGGGAGCTGTTTTTT. The variable domain in full, completed from reference TRBV5-1 and TRBJ2-2, reads KAGVTQTPRYLIKTRGQQVTLSCSPISGHRSVSWYQQTPGQGLQFLFEYFSETQRNKGNFPGRFSGRQFSNSRSEMNVSTLELGDSALYLCASSLLAGGTNTGELFFGEGSRLTVL.

The chain recombines TRBV28 with TRBJ1-1; 7 bases align to TRBD1. The CDR3 consists of 11 residues. J gave up 12 bases and V 6 bases, and 7 bases lay outside the gene matches. Germline V lookup: CDR1 MDHEN, CDR2 SYDVKM. DNA for the CDR3: TGTGCCAGCAGCAAGACAGGGTGGTCTTTCTTT. This gives the protein CASSKTGWSFF.

V and J are TRBV20-1 and TRBJ2-7; 11 bases map to TRBD1. Per the germline V gene, CDR1 is DFQATT and CDR2 is SNEGSKA (reference sequence). The V and J ends lost 3 bases and 7 bases, in that order; junction bases with no gene match: 8. The CDR3 extends over 14 amino acids. The CDR3 region is CSASRTGGTGEQYF. As DNA, the CDR3 is TGCAGTGCTAGTCGGACAGGGGGCACGGGGGAGCAGTACTTC.

This clone has only one observation. J is TRBJ1-2 and V is TRBV7-6; TRBD1 agrees at 8 bases. The V and J ends lost 4 bases and 1 base, in that order; junction bases with no gene match: 5. Germline CDR1 is SGHVS and CDR2 is FNYEAQ. The CDR3 runs 15 residues. CDR3 in DNA: TGTGCCAGCAGCTCACGACAGGGGATTAACTATGGCTACACCTTC. Translated, it gives CASSSRQGINYGYTF.

The rearrangement links TRBV30 to TRBJ2-7; D gene uncertain. Germline CDR1 is GTSNPN and CDR2 is SVGIG (reference sequence). The CDR3 is made up of 12 amino acids. The germline V and J ends were trimmed by 5 bases and 0 bases, with 8 bases remaining between them. As DNA, the CDR3 is TGTGCCTGGGGCCGGAGCTCCTACGAGCAGTACTTC. Its translation: CAWGRSSYEQYF.

This chain connects TRBV6-2 or TRBV6-3 to TRBJ2-7, with 8 bases identical to TRBD1. V was pared by 2 bases and J by 4 bases, with 7 bases of the junction left unmatched. CDR3 length equals 15 residues. Germline values: CDR1 MNHEY, CDR2 SVGEGT. CDR3 in DNA: TGTGCCAGCAGTTACGAGACAGGGGACAGGTACGAGCAGTACTTC. Amino acid sequence: CASSYETGDRYEQYF.

The chain recombines TRBV3-1 (or the pseudogene TRBV3-2) with TRBJ2-3; possibly TRBD1 or TRBD2 for D (5 bases each). This CDR3 is built from 12 residues. V lost 4 bases, J lost 13 bases, and 15 bases lay in between. Germline V lookup: CDR1 LGHDT, CDR2 YNNKEL (reference sequence). CDR3 coding DNA: TGTGCCAGCAGCCCCGGGACCTCAGAGGAGTATTTT. It is translated as CASSPGTSEEYF.

This chain uses TRBV13 with TRBJ1-3; D gene unclear. The CDR3 runs 16 residues. The V and J ends lost 5 bases and 0 bases respectively, with 14 bases between them. Germline V gene sequence: CDR1 PRHDT, CDR2 FYEKMQ (reference sequence). The CDR3 loop reads CASSNTTLSSGNTIYF. DNA for the CDR3: TGTGCCAGCAGCAATACCACCCTGTCCTCTGGAAACACCATATATTTT.

V usage is TRBV15 and J usage is TRBJ1-5; D gene uncertain. V was trimmed by 3 bases and J by 5 bases, leaving 17 bases between them. The length of the CDR3 is 16 residues. Germline-derived CDR1 and CDR2 are LNHNV and YYDKDF (reference sequence). CDR3 nucleotide sequence: TGTGCCACCAGCAGGGGAACGCTGGGCATTGATCAGCCCCAGCATTTT. It translates to CATSRGTLGIDQPQHF.